These 32 T cell receptor beta chains came from one sample sequenced in a study of T cell repertoires in cytomegalovirus infection. No antigen is known for these receptors. TCRdb itself ran the reads through MiXCR, one entry per CDR3 protein. The sample includes about 900,000 distinct CDR3 sequences, approximately 31% of them seen just once. Source: cultured CD8+ T cells from PBMCs, taken from culture after CMV antigen stimulation. The receptors derive from a human donor in good health (CMV status not recorded). Some clones in this sample may be carry-over from other donors' samples.

The chain combines TRBV27 with TRBJ2-2, with D perhaps being TRBD1 or TRBD2 (6 bases each). The CDR3 runs to 16 residues. Germline assignment: CDR1 MNHEY and CDR2 SMNVEV (reference sequence). V dropped 4 bases and J dropped 3 bases, with 15 bases sitting between them. CDR3 DNA: TGTGCCAGCAGTTCTAAGGAGGGGGGAGACACCGGGGAGCTGTTTTTT. Translated: CASSSKEGGDTGELFF.

This clonotype has a count of ten or more. The chain links TRBV7-9 to TRBJ2-5; D assignment may be TRBD1 or TRBD2 (5 bases each). Germline V gives CDR1 SEHNR, CDR2 FQNEAQ (reference sequence). The CDR3 spans 13 residues. With 5 bases removed from V and 3 bases from J, the gap between germline ends came to 10 bases. CDR3 protein: CASSAVGEETQYF. CDR3 coding DNA: TGTGCCAGCAGCGCAGTGGGGGAAGAGACCCAGTACTTC.

The chain carries TRBV9 and TRBJ1-1; 11 nucleotides align to TRBD1. Germline CDR1 SGDLS, CDR2 YYNGEE. The length of the CDR3 is 16 residues. After removal of 0 bases from V and 5 bases from J, the junction contained 6 bases not matched to a gene. The CDR3 sequence: CASSVVGQGVETEAFF. In DNA, the CDR3 is TGTGCCAGCAGCGTAGTGGGACAGGGGGTTGAAACTGAAGCTTTCTTT.

This clonotype was observed a single time. V gene TRBV5-4 combines with J gene TRBJ1-1; possibly TRBD1 for D (6 bases). Germline loops: CDR1 SGHNT, CDR2 YYREEE (reference sequence). Trimming took 5 bases from V and 7 from J, leaving 9 bases between them. The CDR3 contains 11 residues. Written as DNA, the CDR3 is TGTGCCAGCAGATCAGGGGTTGAAGCTTTCTTT. This encodes CASRSGVEAFF. The variable domain in full, with the rest retrieved from reference TRBV5-4 and TRBJ1-1, is ETGVTQSPTHLIKTRGQQVTLRCSSQSGHNTVSWYQQALGQGPQFIFQYYREEENGRGNFPPRFSGLQFPNYSSELNVNALELDDSALYLCASRSGVEAFFGQGTRLTVV.

This clonotype was seen ten or more times. V and J are TRBV12-3 or TRBV12-4 and TRBJ2-6; 10 bases are shared with TRBD2. The CDR3 extends over 18 amino acids. V lost 5 bases and J lost 2; bases outside the gene matches: 9. CDR3 bases: TGTGCCAGCAGTCCGCTAGCGGGGGTCATGACTGGGGCCAACGTCCTGACTTTC. Encoded protein: CASSPLAGVMTGANVLTF.

This clonotype was seen more than once but under ten times. The chain recombines TRBV2 with TRBJ2-3; tentative D call: TRBD2 (6 bases). The CDR3 runs to 15 residues. Germline V gene data show CDR1 as SNHLY and CDR2 as FYNNEI. V was clipped by 2 bases and J by 2 bases, with 11 bases between them. CDR3 DNA sequence: TGTGCCAGCAGTGAAACATTAGCGGCCACAGATACGCAGTATTTT. This gives the protein CASSETLAATDTQYF.

This clonotype was seen a handful of times. This chain joins TRBV6-2 or TRBV6-3 and TRBJ2-1; D is undetermined. The germline V gene encodes CDR1 MNHEY and CDR2 SVGEGT. Trimming took off 10 bases at V and 2 bases at J, with 18 bases between the two ends. The CDR3 covers 15 residues. CDR3 residues: CATTTMAATYNEQFF. The CDR3 bases are TGTGCCACAACCACTATGGCCGCGACCTACAATGAGCAGTTCTTC.

This clonotype has at least ten counts. With a much larger clone just one base away, this may be a read error. This rearrangement joins TRBV7-2 to TRBJ2-1; perhaps TRBD2 as D (7 bases). Germline CDR1 reads SGHTA; CDR2 reads FQGNSA. The ends were cut back, 3 bases at V and 7 bases at J, with 22 bases in the middle. The CDR3 has 17 amino acids. Written as DNA, the CDR3 is TGTGCCAGCAGCTTTGGGGGGGGGCTAGGGGGGGGGAATGAGCAGTTCTTC. Amino acid sequence: CASSFGGGLGGGNEQFF.

This clonotype was seen a few times. The CDR3 region has the DNA TGTGCCAGCAGTCATGACAGGGTAGGAAATCAGCCCCAGCATTTT. Translated, it gives CASSHDRVGNQPQHF. This chain connects TRBV12-3 or TRBV12-4 to TRBJ1-5; 7 bases map to TRBD1. The CDR3 covers 15 residues. With V trimmed by 5 bases and J by 4 bases, 8 bases remained unmatched.

The chain combines TRBV2 with TRBJ2-2, with D possibly TRBD1 on 5 matching bases. CDR3 length: 14 residues. Germline CDR1 reads SNHLY; CDR2 reads FYNNEI. Trimming pared 2 bases from V and 6 bases from J, leaving 10 bases between. The CDR3 DNA is TGTGCCAGCAGTGAAAGGGGAAGGGCCGGGGAGCTGTTTTTT. Translation gives CASSERGRAGELFF.

J is TRBJ2-3 and V is TRBV28; TRBD1 matches 8 bases. The CDR3 is 17 amino acids. The germline V gene encodes CDR1 MDHEN and CDR2 SYDVKM. Trimming at V came to 3 bases and at J to 4 bases, leaving 12 bases not matched to a gene. The CDR3 DNA reads as TGTGCCAGCAGTTTCAGCAATCAGGGGGCTCACGCAGATACGCAGTATTTT. Translation gives CASSFSNQGAHADTQYF.

This clonotype was counted only a few times. This chain joins TRBV7-6 and TRBJ1-2, with 10 nucleotides matching TRBD1. The V segment lost 2 bases and the J segment 6 bases; nucleotides outside the gene matches: 3. CDR1 is SGHVS, CDR2 FNYEAQ, per germline. The length of the CDR3 is 14 residues. CDR3 DNA: TGTGCCAGCAGCTTATCCGGGACAGGGGATGGCTACACCTTC. Amino acids: CASSLSGTGDGYTF.

A few counts support this clonotype. The chain carries TRBV6-5 and TRBJ1-1, with a tentative D call TRBD1 (5 bases). This CDR3 comprises 17 residues. Trimming took off 0 bases at V and 3 bases at J, with 17 bases between the two ends. The germline V gene has CDR1 MNHEY and CDR2 SVGAGI. In DNA, the CDR3 is TGTGCCAGCAGTTACTCGGGCAGGGAGGGATGGGACACTGAAGCTTTCTTT. Translated, it gives CASSYSGREGWDTEAFF.

The V gene is TRBV19, the J gene TRBJ1-1; tentative D call: TRBD1 (5 bases). V gave up 0 bases and J gave up 5 bases, with 13 bases separating them. Germline CDR1 is LNHDA and CDR2 is SQIVND (reference sequence). This CDR3 has 15 amino acids. CDR3 sequence reads: CASSIDWDLGTEAFF. CDR3 bases: TGTGCCAGTAGTATAGACTGGGACCTGGGGACTGAAGCTTTCTTT.

The chain recombines TRBV27 with TRBJ1-4, with 9 bases matching TRBD1. V lost 7 bases and J lost 11; bases outside the gene matches: 8. CDR3 length: 13 residues. Per the germline V gene, CDR1 is MNHEY and CDR2 is SMNVEV (reference sequence). CDR3 DNA: TGTGCCAGCACCTTGGGGACAGGGTCTAAACTGTTTTTT. This sequence encodes CASTLGTGSKLFF.

On this clonotype itself: One base away lies a much larger clone, so this may be a sequencing read error. The chain links TRBV7-2 to TRBJ2-1; no firm D call. The CDR3 loop spans 11 amino acids. The germline CDR1 and CDR2 sequences are SGHTA and FQGNSA. CDR3 loop: CAGSRGSEQFF. CDR3 bases: TGTGCCGGCAGCCGAGGATCTGAGCAGTTCTTC.

This clonotype occurred a few times. The V and J genes are TRBV6-6 and TRBJ2-1; D may correspond to TRBD1 or TRBD2 (5 bases each). V lost 0 bases and J lost 5, with 14 bases in between. The CDR3 has 16 residues. The V gene's germline CDR1 is MNHNY and CDR2 SVGAGI (reference sequence). In DNA, the CDR3 is TGTGCCAGCAGTTACTCCGCCGGGGCCCCTAACAATGAGCAGTTCTTC. Translating it yields CASSYSAGAPNNEQFF.

The chain combines TRBV5-1 with TRBJ2-1; 7 bases align to TRBD2. CDR1 SGHRS and CDR2 YFSETQ come from the germline V gene. V was pared by 4 bases and J by 8 bases, with 21 bases of the junction left unmatched. The CDR3 spans 18 residues. CDR3 residues: CASSPESPWTTRGDEQFF. For the CDR3, the DNA is TGCGCCAGCAGCCCGGAATCCCCTTGGACTACCCGGGGGGATGAGCAGTTCTTC.

There are a few counts of this clonotype. This CDR3 reads CASSETVDEQFF. The CDR3 DNA sequence: TGTGCCAGCAGTGAAACAGTCGATGAGCAGTTCTTC. V usage is TRBV6-1 and J usage is TRBJ2-1; D ambiguous. The CDR3 loop spans 12 amino acids. V dropped 2 bases and J dropped 8 bases, with 7 bases sitting between them. In germline, CDR1 is MNHNS, CDR2 SASEGT.

This clonotype has only a few counts. The chain has TRBV2 and TRBJ2-7; D gene unclear. The V end lost 6 bases, the J end lost 0 bases, and 6 bases lay between the germline ends. The V gene's germline CDR1 is SNHLY and CDR2 FYNNEI. The CDR3 has 12 amino acids. In nucleotides, the CDR3 is TGTGCCAGCAGGGACCGCTCCTACGAGCAGTACGTC. Translation gives CASRDRSYEQYV.

This clonotype was detected a few times. J is TRBJ2-3 and V is TRBV7-9; 8 bases are shared with TRBD1. The CDR3 runs to 14 residues. From germline, CDR1 is SEHNR and CDR2 FQNEAQ (reference sequence). V lost 4 bases and J lost 4; bases outside the gene matches: 4. The CDR3 DNA sequence: TGTGCCAGCAGCTATGGACAGGGACCAGATACGCAGTATTTT. This encodes CASSYGQGPDTQYF.

This clonotype has at least ten counts. V usage is TRBV7-2 and J usage is TRBJ2-2; a possible D gene is TRBD1 (5 bases). CDR1 and CDR2 from the germline V gene are SGHTA and FQGNSA. V lost 5 bases and J 6 bases, leaving 19 bases between the germline ends. The CDR3 contains 16 residues. The chain's CDR3 is CASSRFPIGAAGELFF. CDR3 nucleotides: TGTGCCAGCAGCAGATTCCCTATAGGGGCCGCCGGGGAGCTGTTTTTT.

This clonotype has a handful of counts. J is TRBJ1-2 and V is TRBV27, with D possibly being TRBD1 (6 bases). Trimming left V 4 bases short and J 11 bases short, with 20 bases between. The V gene's germline CDR1 is MNHEY and CDR2 SMNVEV (reference sequence). The CDR3 is 14 residues long. The CDR3 region is CASSSTGGPGRYTF. The CDR3 coding sequence is TGTGCCAGCAGTTCCACGGGGGGGCCGGGGAGGTACACCTTC.

The chain joins TRBV19 to TRBJ2-3; perhaps TRBD2 as D (5 bases). Germline CDR1 reads LNHDA; CDR2 reads SQIVND (reference sequence). This CDR3 region has 16 residues. V was trimmed by 2 bases and J by 4 bases, leaving 16 bases between them. DNA for the CDR3: TGTGCCAGTAGTATAAACGGGCTCTCGGAGGCAGATACGCAGTATTTT. As protein: CASSINGLSEADTQYF.

The chain has TRBV4-1 and TRBJ2-3; 11 bases fit TRBD2. In germline, CDR1 is MGHRA, CDR2 YSYEKL. CDR3 length: 17 amino acids. The junction had 6 bases not matched to a gene; V was cut back by 2 bases and J by 2 bases. Here the CDR3 reads CASSQLAGGQDTDTQYF. As DNA, the CDR3 is TGCGCCAGCAGCCAATTAGCGGGGGGGCAAGACACAGATACGCAGTATTTT.

In its sample, this clonotype was seen many times. The gene calls are TRBV7-6 and TRBJ1-6, with D possibly being TRBD1 (6 bases). Germline V gene sequence: CDR1 SGHVS, CDR2 FNYEAQ. The CDR3 runs to 16 residues. V lost 5 bases to trimming and J lost 0 bases, with 11 bases between them. CDR3 in DNA: TGTGCCAGCAGCGAACGACAGGTCTCCTATAATTCACCCCTCCACTTT. It translates to CASSERQVSYNSPLHF.

In this sample, this clonotype turned up a few times. The CDR3 here is CASSLGGFYQPQHF. In nucleotides, the CDR3 is TGTGCCAGCAGCTTAGGGGGTTTCTACCAACCCCAGCATTTT. The chain couples TRBV7-6 to TRBJ1-5; D gene unclear. V shed 1 base and J shed 10 bases, with 14 bases lying between them. The CDR3 is made up of 14 amino acids. Germline V gene lookup returns CDR1 SGHVS and CDR2 FNYEAQ.

This chain links TRBV13 with TRBJ1-1, with D hard to call. Trimming shortened V by 5 bases and J by 1 base, and 8 bases separated the two germline ends. Germline-derived CDR1 and CDR2 are PRHDT and FYEKMQ (reference sequence). This CDR3 contains 13 residues. CDR3 sequence (DNA): TGTGCCAGCAGCGGGCAACCGAACACTGAAGCTTTCTTT. Protein product: CASSGQPNTEAFF.

Many counts were recorded for this clonotype. The V gene is TRBV7-2, the J gene TRBJ2-7, with TRBD2 identical over 12 bases. The V segment lost 3 bases and the J segment 6 bases; nucleotides outside the gene matches: 12. The CDR3 loop spans 17 amino acids. Germline V CDR1 and CDR2: SGHTA, FQGNSA. For the CDR3, the DNA is TGTGCCAGCAGCTTCCTAGCGGGGGGGCCTCTACCCAGCGAGCAGTACGTC. It encodes CASSFLAGGPLPSEQYV.

This chain connects TRBV4-1 to TRBJ1-1, with 7 bases aligning to TRBD1. V lost 5 bases to trimming and J lost 3 bases; unmatched junction nucleotides: 6. Germline lookup yields CDR1 MGHRA and CDR2 YSYEKL. This CDR3 has 14 residues. CDR3 region: CASSYIDRDTEAFF. The DNA for the CDR3 is TGCGCCAGCAGCTACATAGACAGGGACACTGAAGCTTTCTTT.

This clonotype was detected a few times. The rearrangement joins TRBV12-3 or TRBV12-4 to TRBJ1-2, with 7 bases aligning to TRBD1. The CDR3 runs 15 residues. V lost 1 base and J lost 8; bases outside the gene matches: 10. CDR3 DNA sequence: TGTGCCAGCAGTTTAGGACAGGGAAACCCCTCCGGCTACACCTTC. Translated: CASSLGQGNPSGYTF.

This chain joins TRBV7-9 and TRBJ2-5; 15 bases align to TRBD2. The length of the CDR3 is 17 residues. Per germline, CDR1 SEHNR and CDR2 FQNEAQ (reference sequence). Trimming at V came to 5 bases and at J to 1 base, leaving 5 bases not matched to a gene. This CDR3 is CASSLGTSGGLQETQYF. CDR3 nucleotides: TGTGCCAGCAGCCTAGGGACTAGCGGGGGGCTCCAAGAGACCCAGTACTTC.